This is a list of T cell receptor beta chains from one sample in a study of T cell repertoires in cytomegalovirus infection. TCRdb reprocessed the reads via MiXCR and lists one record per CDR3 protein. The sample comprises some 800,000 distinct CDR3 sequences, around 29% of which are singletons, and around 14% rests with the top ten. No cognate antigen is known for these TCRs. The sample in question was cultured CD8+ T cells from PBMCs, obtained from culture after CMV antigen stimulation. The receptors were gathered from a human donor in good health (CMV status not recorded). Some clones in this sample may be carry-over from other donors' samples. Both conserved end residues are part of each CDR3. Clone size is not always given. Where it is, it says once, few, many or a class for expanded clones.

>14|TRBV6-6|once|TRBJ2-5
CASTLTGVRETQYF
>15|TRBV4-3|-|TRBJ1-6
CASSQDQYDSSPLHF
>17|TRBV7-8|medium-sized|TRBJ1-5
CASSLVGAFYSNQPQHF
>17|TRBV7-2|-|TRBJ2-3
CASSLGVSGDLTDTQYF
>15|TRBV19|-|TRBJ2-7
CASSINVLAHYEQYF
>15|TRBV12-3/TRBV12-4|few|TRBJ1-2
CAILDSGGGNYGYTF
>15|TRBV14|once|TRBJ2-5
CASRPFGGSQETQYF
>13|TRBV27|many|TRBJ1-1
CASSPGQGIEAFF
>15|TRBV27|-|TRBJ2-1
CASSTTGQDYNEQFF
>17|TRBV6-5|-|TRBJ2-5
CASSSPLTSGAKETQYF
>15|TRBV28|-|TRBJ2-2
CASSFYTDNTGELFF
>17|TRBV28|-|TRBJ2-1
CASSLALEAGEGNEQFF
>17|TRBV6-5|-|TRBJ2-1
CASRPGLAALENNEQFF
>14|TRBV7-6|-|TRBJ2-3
CASSPVGTTDTQYF
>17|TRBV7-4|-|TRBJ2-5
CASSLALEGTGRETQYF
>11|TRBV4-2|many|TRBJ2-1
CASSQINEQFF
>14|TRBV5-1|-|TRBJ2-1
CASSLGRMEDEQFF
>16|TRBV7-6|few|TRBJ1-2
CASSSIQGARHYGYTF
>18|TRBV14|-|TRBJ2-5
CASSQDQQSPFDTETQYF
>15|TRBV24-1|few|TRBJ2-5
CATSDSLANQETQYF
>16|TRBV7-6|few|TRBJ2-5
CASSLGPQGLGETQYF
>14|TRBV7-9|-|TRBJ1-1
CASSSPRAGTEAFF
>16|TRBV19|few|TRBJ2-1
CASSIWRGGPYNEQFF
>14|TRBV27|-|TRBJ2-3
CASSGLERRDTQYF
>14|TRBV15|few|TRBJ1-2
CATSFERGSYGYTF
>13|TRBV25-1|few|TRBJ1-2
CASSEYKRNGYTF
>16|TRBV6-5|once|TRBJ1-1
CASSYGPGVADTEAFF
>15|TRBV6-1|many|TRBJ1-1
CASSEEGHGYTEAFF
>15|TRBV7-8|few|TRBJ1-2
CASSSEWGLDYGYTF
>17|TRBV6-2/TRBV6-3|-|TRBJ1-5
CASSYSKLAGGNQPQHF
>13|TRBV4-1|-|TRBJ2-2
CASSFRQSGELFF
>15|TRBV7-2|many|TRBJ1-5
CASSVWQGGNQPQHF
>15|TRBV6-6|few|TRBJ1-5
CASSPSWGSNQPQHF
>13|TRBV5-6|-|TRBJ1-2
CASTWGGDYGYTF
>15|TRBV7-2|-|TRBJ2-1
CASSLAGVAYNEQFF
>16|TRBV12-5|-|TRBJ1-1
CASGFGVREVNTEAFF
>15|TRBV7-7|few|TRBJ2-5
CASSLLAGRRETQYF
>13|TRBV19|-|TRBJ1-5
CASTRRDNQPQHF
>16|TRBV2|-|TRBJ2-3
CASRVYLAVGADTQYF
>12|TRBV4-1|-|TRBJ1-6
CASSPGSSPLHF
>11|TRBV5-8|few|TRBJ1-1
CASSRTQGAFF
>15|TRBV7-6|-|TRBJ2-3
CASSQTWGTTDTQYF
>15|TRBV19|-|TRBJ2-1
CASSIEGQGSNEQFF
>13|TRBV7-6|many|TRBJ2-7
CASSTGESYEQYF
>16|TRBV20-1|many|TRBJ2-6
CSARGNRVTGANVLTF
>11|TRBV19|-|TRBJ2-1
CASANYNEQFF
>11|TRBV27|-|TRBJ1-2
CASRSGTRLLF
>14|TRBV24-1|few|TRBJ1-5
CATSDLTGDQPQHF
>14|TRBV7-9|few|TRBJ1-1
CASRSPGGGAEAFF
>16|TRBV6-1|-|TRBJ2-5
CASSPRGARAVETQYF
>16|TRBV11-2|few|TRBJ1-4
CASNFGQGAFREKLFF
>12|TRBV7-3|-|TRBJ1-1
CASSKTGAEAFF
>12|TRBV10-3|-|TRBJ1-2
CAITGANYGYTF
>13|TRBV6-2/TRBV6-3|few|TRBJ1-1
CASNIGLGTEAFF